This TCR beta chain was identified in a study of cytomegalovirus exposure and HLA in healthy donors. A note on this clone: What it binds is unknown.

The CDR3 is 12 amino acids. The V gene's germline CDR1 is SGHVS and CDR2 FQNEAQ. Trimming took off 5 bases at V and 4 bases at J, with 9 bases between the two ends. Whole-study results and caveats: The productive fraction for most TCR beta V segments was about 90% or about 30% in an earlier analysis. Investigators reported 164 TCR beta chains as tied to cytomegalovirus.

The PCR ran on 60 Vbeta and 13 Jbeta primers. The table came from immunoSEQ multiplex PCR; TCRdb's copy has only in-frame clones and leaves some out. In all, the sample yields 65,000 to 80,000 clones. The chain joins TRBV7-8 to TRBJ2-7, with D possibly being TRBD1 (6 bases). This TCR derives from a female donor in good health and CMV-seropositive. The material sequenced was PBMCs. The CDR3 sequence is CASSLQGYEQYF. The CDR3 DNA is TGTGCCAGCAGCCTACAGGGATACGAGCAGTACTTC.